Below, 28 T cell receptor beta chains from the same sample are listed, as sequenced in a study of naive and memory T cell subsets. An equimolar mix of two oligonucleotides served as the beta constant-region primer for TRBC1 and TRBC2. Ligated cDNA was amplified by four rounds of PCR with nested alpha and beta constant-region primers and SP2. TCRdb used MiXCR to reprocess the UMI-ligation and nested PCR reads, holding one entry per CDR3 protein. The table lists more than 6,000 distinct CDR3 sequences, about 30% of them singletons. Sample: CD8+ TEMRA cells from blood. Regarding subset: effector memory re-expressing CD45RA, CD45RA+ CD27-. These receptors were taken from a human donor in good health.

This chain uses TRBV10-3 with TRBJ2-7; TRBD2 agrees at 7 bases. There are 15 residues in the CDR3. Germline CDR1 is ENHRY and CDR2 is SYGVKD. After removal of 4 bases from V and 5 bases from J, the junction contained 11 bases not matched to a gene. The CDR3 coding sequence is TGTGCCATCAGTGGTCCGGGACTAAGGGGCGACGAGCAGTACTTC. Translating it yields CAISGPGLRGDEQYF.

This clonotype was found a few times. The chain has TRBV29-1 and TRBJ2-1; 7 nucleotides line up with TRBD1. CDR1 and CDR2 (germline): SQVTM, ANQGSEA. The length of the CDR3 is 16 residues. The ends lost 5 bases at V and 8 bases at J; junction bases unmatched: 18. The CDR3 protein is CSVFGVWGQKKYEQFF. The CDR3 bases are TGCAGCGTTTTCGGGGTGTGGGGACAGAAGAAATATGAGCAGTTCTTC.

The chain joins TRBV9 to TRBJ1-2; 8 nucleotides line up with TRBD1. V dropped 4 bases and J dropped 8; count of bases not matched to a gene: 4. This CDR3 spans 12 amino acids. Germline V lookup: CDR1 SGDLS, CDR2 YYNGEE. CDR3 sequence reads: CASSTTGGGYTF. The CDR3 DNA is TGTGCCAGCAGCACAACAGGGGGAGGCTACACCTTC.

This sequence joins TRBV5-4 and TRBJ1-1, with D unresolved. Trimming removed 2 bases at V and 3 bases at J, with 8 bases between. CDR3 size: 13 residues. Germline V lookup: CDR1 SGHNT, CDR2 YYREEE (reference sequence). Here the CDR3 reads CASSFDLDTEAFF. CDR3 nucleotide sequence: TGTGCCAGCAGCTTTGATTTGGACACTGAAGCTTTCTTT.

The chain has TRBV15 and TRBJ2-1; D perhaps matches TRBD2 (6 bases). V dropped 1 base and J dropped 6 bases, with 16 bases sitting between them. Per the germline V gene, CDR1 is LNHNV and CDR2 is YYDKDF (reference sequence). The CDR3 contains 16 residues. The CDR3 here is CATSRVRGRAGNEQFF. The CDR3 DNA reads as TGTGCCACCAGCAGAGTAAGGGGACGAGCGGGCAATGAGCAGTTCTTC.

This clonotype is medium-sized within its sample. The CDR3 protein is CASSPQGAEYNEQFF. As DNA, the CDR3 is TGTGCCAGCAGCCCACAGGGGGCGGAGTACAATGAGCAGTTCTTC. The rearrangement links TRBV27 to TRBJ2-1; 9 bases are shared with TRBD1. V was clipped by 6 bases and J by 4 bases; unmatched bases: 7. The CDR3 spans 15 residues. Germline values: CDR1 MNHEY, CDR2 SMNVEV (reference sequence).

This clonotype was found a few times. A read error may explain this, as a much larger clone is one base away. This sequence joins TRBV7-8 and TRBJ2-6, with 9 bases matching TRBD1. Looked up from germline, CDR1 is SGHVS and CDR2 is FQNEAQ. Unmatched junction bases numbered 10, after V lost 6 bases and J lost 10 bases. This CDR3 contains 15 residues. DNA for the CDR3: TGTGCCAGCAGAAGGGGACAGGGTTGTGCGAACGTCCTGACTTTC. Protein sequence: CASRRGQGCANVLTF. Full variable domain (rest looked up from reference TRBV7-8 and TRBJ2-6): GAGVSQSPRYKVAKRGQDVALRCDPISGHVSLFWYQQALGQGPEFLTYFQNEAQLDKSGLPSDRFFAERPEGSVSTLKIQRTQQEDSAVYLCASRRGQGCANVLTFGAGSRLTVL.

CDR3 loop: CASSFPFRGDYGYTF. Here the CDR3 DNA reads TGTGCCAGCAGCTTTCCGTTTAGGGGCGACTATGGCTACACCTTC. V usage is TRBV5-6 and J usage is TRBJ1-2; TRBD1 might be the D (5 bases). The CDR3 is made up of 15 amino acids. Trimming took off 2 bases at V and 3 bases at J, with 14 bases between the two ends. The germline V gene has CDR1 SGHDT and CDR2 YYEEEE.

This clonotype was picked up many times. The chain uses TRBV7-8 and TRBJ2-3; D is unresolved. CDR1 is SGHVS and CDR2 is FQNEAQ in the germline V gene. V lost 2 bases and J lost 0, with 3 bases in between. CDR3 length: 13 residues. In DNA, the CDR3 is TGTGCCAGCAGCTTACTCAGCACAGATACGCAGTATTTT. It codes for CASSLLSTDTQYF.

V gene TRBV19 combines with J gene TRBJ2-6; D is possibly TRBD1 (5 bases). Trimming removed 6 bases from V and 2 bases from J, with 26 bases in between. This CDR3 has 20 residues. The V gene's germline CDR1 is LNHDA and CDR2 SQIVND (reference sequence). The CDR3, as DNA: TGTGCCAGTAGGACCTGGTTGTGGGGCAGGTCGACCCCTGGGGCCAACGTCCTGACTTTC. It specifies CASRTWLWGRSTPGANVLTF.

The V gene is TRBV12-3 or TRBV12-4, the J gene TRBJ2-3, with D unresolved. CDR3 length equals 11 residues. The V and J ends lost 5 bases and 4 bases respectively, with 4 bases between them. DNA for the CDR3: TGTGCCAGCAGTAGGGCAGATACGCAGTATTTT. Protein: CASSRADTQYF.

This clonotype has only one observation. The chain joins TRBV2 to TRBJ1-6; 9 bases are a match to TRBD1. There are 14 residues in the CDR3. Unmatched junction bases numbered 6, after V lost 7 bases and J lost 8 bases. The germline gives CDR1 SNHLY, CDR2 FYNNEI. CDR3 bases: TGTGCCAGCAACAAACAGGGGGCCGATTCACCCCTCCACTTT. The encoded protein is CASNKQGADSPLHF.

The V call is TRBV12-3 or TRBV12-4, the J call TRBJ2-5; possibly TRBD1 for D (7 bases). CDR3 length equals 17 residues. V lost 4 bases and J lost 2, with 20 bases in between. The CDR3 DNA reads TGTGCCAGCAGTTCTGACCGGACGGAGGGACAGCAAGAGACCCAGTACTTC. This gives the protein CASSSDRTEGQQETQYF.

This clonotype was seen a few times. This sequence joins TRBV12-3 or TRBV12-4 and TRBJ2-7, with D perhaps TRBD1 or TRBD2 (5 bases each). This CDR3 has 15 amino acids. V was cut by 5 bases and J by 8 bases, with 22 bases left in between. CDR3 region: CASSPLSGGRAQQYF. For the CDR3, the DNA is TGTGCCAGCAGTCCCCTGAGTGGAGGCAGGGCTCAGCAGTACTTC.

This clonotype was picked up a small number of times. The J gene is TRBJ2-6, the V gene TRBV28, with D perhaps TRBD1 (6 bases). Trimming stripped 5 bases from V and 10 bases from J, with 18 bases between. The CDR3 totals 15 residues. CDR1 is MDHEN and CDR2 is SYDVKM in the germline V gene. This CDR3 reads CASSPTTGNPNVLTF. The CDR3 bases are TGTGCCAGCAGTCCAACCACAGGGAACCCAAACGTCCTGACTTTC. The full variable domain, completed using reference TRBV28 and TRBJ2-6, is DVKVTQSSRYLVKRTGEKVFLECVQDMDHENMFWYRQDPGLGLRLIYFSYDVKMKEKGDIPEGYSVSREKKERFSLILESASTNQTSMYLCASSPTTGNPNVLTFGAGSRLTVL.

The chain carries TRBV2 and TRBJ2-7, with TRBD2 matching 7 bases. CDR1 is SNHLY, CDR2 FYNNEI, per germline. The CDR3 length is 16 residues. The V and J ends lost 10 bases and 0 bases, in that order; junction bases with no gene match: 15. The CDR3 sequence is CATKGFAGGGSYEQYF. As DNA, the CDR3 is TGTGCCACGAAGGGGTTTGCTGGCGGGGGCTCCTACGAGCAGTACTTC.

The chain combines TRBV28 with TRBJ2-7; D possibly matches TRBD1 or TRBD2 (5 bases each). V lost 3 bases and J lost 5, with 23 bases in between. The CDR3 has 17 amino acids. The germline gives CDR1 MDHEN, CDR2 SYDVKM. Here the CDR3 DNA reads TGTGCCAGCAGTTTCAGGGCCCTCTCGACGGAGGACCACGAGCAGTACTTC. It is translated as CASSFRALSTEDHEQYF. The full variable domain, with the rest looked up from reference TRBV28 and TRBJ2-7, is DVKVTQSSRYLVKRTGEKVFLECVQDMDHENMFWYRQDPGLGLRLIYFSYDVKMKEKGDIPEGYSVSREKKERFSLILESASTNQTSMYLCASSFRALSTEDHEQYFGPGTRLTVT.

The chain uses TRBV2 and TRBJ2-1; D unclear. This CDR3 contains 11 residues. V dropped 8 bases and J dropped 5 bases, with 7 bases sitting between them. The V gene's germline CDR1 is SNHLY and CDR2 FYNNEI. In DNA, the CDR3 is TGTGCCAGCCACAGAAACAATGAGCAGTTCTTC. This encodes CASHRNNEQFF.

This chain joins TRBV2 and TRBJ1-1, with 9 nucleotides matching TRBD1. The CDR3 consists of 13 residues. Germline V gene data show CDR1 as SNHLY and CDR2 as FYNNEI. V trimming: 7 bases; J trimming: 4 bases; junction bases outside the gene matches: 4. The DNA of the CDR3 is TGTGCCAGCACGGGACAGGGTATCACTGAAGCTTTCTTT. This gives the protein CASTGQGITEAFF.

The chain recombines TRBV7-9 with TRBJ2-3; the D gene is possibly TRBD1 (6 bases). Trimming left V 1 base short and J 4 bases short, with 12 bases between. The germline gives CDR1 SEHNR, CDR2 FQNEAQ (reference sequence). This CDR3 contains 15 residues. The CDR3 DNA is TGTGCCAGCAGCTTAGACAGGGCGATAGCAGATACGCAGTATTTT. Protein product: CASSLDRAIADTQYF. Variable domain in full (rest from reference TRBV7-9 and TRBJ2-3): DTGVSQNPRHKITKRGQNVTFRCDPISEHNRLYWYRQTLGQGPEFLTYFQNEAQLEKSRLLSDRFSAERPKGSFSTLEIQRTEQGDSAMYLCASSLDRAIADTQYFGPGTRLTVL.

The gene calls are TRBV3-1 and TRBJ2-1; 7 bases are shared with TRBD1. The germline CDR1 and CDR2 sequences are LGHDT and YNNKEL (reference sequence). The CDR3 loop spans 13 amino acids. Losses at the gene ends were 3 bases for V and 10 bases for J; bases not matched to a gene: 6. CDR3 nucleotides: TGTGCCAGCAGCCATGCCACAGGGGCCGAGCAGTTCTTC. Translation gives CASSHATGAEQFF.

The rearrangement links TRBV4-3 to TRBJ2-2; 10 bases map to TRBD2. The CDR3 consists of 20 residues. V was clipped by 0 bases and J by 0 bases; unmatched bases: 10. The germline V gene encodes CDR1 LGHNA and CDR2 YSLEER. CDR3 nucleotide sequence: TGCGCCAGCAGCCAAGATGATGTCCCAAGCGGGGGGGCGAACACCGGGGAGCTGTTTTTT. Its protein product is CASSQDDVPSGGANTGELFF.

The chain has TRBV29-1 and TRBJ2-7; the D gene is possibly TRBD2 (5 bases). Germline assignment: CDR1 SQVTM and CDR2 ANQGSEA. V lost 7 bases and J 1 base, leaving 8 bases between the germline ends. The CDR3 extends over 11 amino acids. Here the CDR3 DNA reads TGCAGCGCGACGGGGTCCTACGAGCAGTACTTC. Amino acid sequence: CSATGSYEQYF.

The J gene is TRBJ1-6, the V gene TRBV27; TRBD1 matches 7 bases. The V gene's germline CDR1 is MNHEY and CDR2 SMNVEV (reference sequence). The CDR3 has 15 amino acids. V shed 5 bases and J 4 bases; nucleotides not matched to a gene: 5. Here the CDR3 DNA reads TGTGCCAGCAGTCCCGAGGGACAGTATAATTCACCCCTCCACTTT. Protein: CASSPEGQYNSPLHF.

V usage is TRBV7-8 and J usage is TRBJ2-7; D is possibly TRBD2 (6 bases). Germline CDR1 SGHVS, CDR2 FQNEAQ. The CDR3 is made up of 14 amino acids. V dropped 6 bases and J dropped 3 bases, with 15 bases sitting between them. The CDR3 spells CASRFTSSDYEQYF. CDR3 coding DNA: TGTGCCAGCAGATTTACTAGCAGCGACTACGAGCAGTACTTC.

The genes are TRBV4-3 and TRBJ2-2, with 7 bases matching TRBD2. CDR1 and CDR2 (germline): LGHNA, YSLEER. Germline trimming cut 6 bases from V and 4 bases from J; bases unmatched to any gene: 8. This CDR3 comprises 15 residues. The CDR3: CASRSTSMSTGELFF. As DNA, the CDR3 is TGCGCCAGCAGGTCGACTAGCATGTCCACCGGGGAGCTGTTTTTT.

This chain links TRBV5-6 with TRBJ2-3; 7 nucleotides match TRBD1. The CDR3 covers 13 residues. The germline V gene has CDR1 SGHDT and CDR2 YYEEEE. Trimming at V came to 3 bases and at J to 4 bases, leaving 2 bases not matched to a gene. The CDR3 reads CASSSGTADTQYF. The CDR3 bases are TGTGCCAGCAGCTCCGGGACAGCAGATACGCAGTATTTT.

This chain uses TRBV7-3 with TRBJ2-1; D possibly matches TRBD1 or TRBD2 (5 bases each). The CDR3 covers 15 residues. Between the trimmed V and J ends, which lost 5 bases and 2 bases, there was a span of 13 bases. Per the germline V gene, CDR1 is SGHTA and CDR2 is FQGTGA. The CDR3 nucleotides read TGTGCCAGCAGCCCGCTCGGGACCCCCTACAATGAGCAGTTCTTC. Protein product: CASSPLGTPYNEQFF.